The 9 T cell receptor beta chains reported below all come from one sample, sequenced in a study of blood T cells in healthy people across ages. It was with a sample-barcoded 5' primer and a J-beta primer mix that a second PCR of about 6 to 12 cycles was run. MiXCR, applied by TCRdb to the 5' RACE reads, yields one record per CDR3 protein. The repertoire holds approximately 730,000 distinct CDR3 sequences, approximately 39% seen once, with about 20% in the top ten. The sequenced material came from blood. These receptor sequences come from an older woman in good health.

The chain recombines TRBV6-5 with TRBJ1-2; D is perhaps TRBD1 (5 bases). V dropped 7 bases and J dropped 2 bases, with 14 bases sitting between them. Germline loops: CDR1 MNHEY, CDR2 SVGAGI. CDR3 length: 14 residues. The CDR3 DNA sequence: TGTGCCAGCAATGGGCGGGGGGAGAACTATGGCTACACCTTC. This encodes CASNGRGENYGYTF.

This clonotype has at least ten counts. V and J are TRBV7-9 and TRBJ2-1; the match to TRBD2 covers 14 bases. The CDR3 spans 15 residues. CDR1 is SEHNR, CDR2 FQNEAQ, per germline (reference sequence). Trimming removed 5 bases from V and 8 bases from J; junction bases left unmatched: 5. The CDR3 DNA reads TGTGCCAGCAGCCTGACTAGCGGGGGGGCGGATGAGCAGTTCTTC. Protein product: CASSLTSGGADEQFF.

The rearrangement links TRBV25-1 to TRBJ2-1; 8 bases match TRBD2. The CDR3 runs to 15 residues. Germline V gives CDR1 MGHDK, CDR2 SYGVNS. V dropped 7 bases and J dropped 10; count of bases not matched to a gene: 15. Here the CDR3 reads CASTPSTGGPGEQFF. CDR3 in DNA: TGTGCCAGCACTCCCAGCACGGGAGGGCCGGGAGAGCAGTTCTTC.

This clonotype appeared a few times. The chain uses TRBV5-1 and TRBJ1-6; possible D gene TRBD1, 5 bases. The length of the CDR3 is 16 residues. Trimming cost V 4 bases and J 7 bases, with 18 bases left between them. Germline V CDR1 and CDR2: SGHRS, YFSETQ. As DNA, the CDR3 is TGCGCCAGCAGCGCGGGCGGGACGTTTAACAATTCACCCCTCCACTTT. Amino acids: CASSAGGTFNNSPLHF.

The table lists this clonotype with a few counts. CDR3 coding DNA: TGTGCCAGCAGTTATGAGGAAGATGAAAAACTGTTTTTT. This gives the protein CASSYEEDEKLFF. The V call is TRBV6-6, the J call TRBJ1-4; D is unclear. CDR1 MNHNY and CDR2 SVGAGI come from the germline V gene (reference sequence). This CDR3 has 13 amino acids. V lost 3 bases to trimming and J lost 6 bases, with 8 bases between them.

The chain links TRBV4-2 to TRBJ2-3; TRBD2 might be the D (7 bases). This CDR3 contains 17 residues. The V gene lost 0 bases and the J gene lost 3 bases, with 16 bases spanning the gap. Germline V lookup: CDR1 LGHNA, CDR2 YNFKEQ. CDR3 sequence: CASSQEKGGAGTDTQYF. CDR3 coding DNA: TGTGCCAGCAGCCAAGAAAAGGGGGGGGCGGGGACAGATACGCAGTATTTT.

This sequence joins TRBV18 and TRBJ2-1; D might be TRBD2 (7 bases). V lost 4 bases, J lost 8 bases, and 21 bases lay in between. From germline, CDR1 is KGHSH and CDR2 LQKENI. The CDR3 extends over 16 amino acids. CDR3 residues: CASSRAAGAPPHEQFF. The CDR3 nucleotides are TGTGCCAGCTCACGGGCGGCGGGGGCCCCCCCCCATGAGCAGTTCTTC.

This clonotype was picked up a small number of times. The rearrangement links TRBV30 to TRBJ2-1; TRBD1 matches 8 bases. Germline V gene lookup returns CDR1 GTSNPN and CDR2 SVGIG (reference sequence). This CDR3 spans 12 amino acids. The ends lost 4 bases at V and 5 bases at J; junction bases unmatched: 1. CDR3 nucleotide sequence: TGTGCCTGGACAGGGGGCAACAATGAGCAGTTCTTC. Protein sequence: CAWTGGNNEQFF. The variable domain in full, with the rest retrieved from reference TRBV30 and TRBJ2-1, is SQTIHQWPATLVQPVGSPLSLECTVEGTSNPNLYWYRQAAGRGLQLLFYSVGIGQISSEVPQNLSASRPQDRQFILSSKKLLLSDSGFYLCAWTGGNNEQFFGPGTRLTVL.

The V gene is TRBV2, the J gene TRBJ2-7, with D tentatively TRBD1 (6 bases). Per the germline V gene, CDR1 is SNHLY and CDR2 is FYNNEI. V dropped 8 bases and J dropped 5 bases, with 16 bases sitting between them. This CDR3 has 13 residues. The CDR3 DNA is TGTGCCAGCGGTAGCCAGGGGAACAACGAGCAGTACTTC. It encodes CASGSQGNNEQYF.